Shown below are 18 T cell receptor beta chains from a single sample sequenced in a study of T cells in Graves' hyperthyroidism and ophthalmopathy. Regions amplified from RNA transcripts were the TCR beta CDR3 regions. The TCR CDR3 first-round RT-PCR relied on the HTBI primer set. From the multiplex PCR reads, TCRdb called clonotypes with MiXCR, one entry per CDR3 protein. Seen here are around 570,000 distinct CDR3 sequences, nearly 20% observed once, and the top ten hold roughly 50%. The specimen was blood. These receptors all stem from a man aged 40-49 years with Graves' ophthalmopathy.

For the CDR3, the DNA is TGCGCCAGCAGCTCAAGACAGGGGGCAAGTTTGGACACTGAAGCTTTCTTT. Translation: CASSSRQGASLDTEAFF. This chain joins TRBV5-1 and TRBJ1-1, with 10 bases lining up with TRBD1. Germline lookup yields CDR1 SGHRS and CDR2 YFSETQ. J gave up 3 bases and V 3 bases, and 11 bases lay outside the gene matches. CDR3 length: 17 residues.

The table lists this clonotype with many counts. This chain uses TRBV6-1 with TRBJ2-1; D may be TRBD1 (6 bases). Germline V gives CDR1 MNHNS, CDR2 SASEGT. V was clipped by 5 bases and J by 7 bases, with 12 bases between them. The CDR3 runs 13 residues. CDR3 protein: CASSRTGKNEQFF. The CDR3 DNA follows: TGTGCCAGCAGTAGAACAGGGAAGAATGAGCAGTTCTTC.

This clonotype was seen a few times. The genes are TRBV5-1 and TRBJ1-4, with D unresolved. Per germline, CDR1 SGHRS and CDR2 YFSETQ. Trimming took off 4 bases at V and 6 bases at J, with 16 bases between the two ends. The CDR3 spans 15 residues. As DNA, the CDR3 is TGCGCCAGCAGCCCGGGTGGGGTATCGGATGAAAAACTGTTTTTT. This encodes CASSPGGVSDEKLFF.

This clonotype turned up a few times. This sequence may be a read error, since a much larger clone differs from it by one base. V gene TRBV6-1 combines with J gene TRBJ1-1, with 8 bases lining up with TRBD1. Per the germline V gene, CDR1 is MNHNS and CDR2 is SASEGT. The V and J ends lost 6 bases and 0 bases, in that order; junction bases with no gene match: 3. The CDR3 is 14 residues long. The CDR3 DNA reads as TGTGCCAGCAGGCCACAGGGGGTGAACACTGAAGCTTTCTTT. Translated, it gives CASRPQGVNTEAFF.

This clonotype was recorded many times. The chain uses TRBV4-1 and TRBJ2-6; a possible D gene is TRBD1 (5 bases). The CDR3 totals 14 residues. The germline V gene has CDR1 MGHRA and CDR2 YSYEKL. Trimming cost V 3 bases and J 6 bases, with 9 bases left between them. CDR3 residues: CASSHDSSANVLTF. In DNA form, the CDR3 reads TGCGCCAGCAGCCACGACAGTTCGGCCAACGTCCTGACTTTC.

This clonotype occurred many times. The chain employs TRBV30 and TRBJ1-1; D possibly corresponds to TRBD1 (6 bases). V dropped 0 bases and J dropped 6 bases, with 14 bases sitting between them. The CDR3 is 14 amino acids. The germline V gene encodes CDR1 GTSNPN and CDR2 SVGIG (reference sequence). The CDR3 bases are TGTGCCTGGAGTGTACGTCAGGGGCTTTCTGAAGCTTTCTTT. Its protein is CAWSVRQGLSEAFF.

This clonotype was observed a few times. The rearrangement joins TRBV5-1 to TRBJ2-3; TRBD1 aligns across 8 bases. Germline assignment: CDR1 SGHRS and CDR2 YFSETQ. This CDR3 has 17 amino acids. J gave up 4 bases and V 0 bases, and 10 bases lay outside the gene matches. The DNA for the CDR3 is TGCGCCAGCAGCTTGGCCTGGACAGGGTATCAATCAGATACGCAGTATTTT. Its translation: CASSLAWTGYQSDTQYF.

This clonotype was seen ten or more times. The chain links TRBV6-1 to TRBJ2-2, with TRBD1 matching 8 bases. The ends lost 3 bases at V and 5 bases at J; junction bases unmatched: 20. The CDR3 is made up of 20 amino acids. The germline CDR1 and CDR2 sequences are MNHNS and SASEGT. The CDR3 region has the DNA TGTGCCAGCAGTGAGTCCCGCGCACCTACTCAGGGGGCGCGAACCGGGGAGCTGTTTTTT. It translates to CASSESRAPTQGARTGELFF.

CDR3 residues: CSARGRVNTEAFF. The CDR3 coding sequence is TGCAGTGCTAGGGGTAGGGTGAACACTGAAGCTTTCTTT. This chain uses TRBV20-1 with TRBJ1-1; D call uncertain. CDR1 is DFQATT, CDR2 SNEGSKA, per germline (reference sequence). The V gene lost 3 bases and the J gene lost 0 bases, with 8 bases spanning the gap. The length of the CDR3 is 13 residues.

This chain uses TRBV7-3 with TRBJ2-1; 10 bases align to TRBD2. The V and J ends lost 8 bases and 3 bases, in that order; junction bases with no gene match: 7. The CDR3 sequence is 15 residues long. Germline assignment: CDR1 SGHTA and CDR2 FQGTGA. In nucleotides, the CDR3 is TGTGCCAGCGGCTCGTCTAGCGGGAGCTACAATGAGCAGTTCTTC. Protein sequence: CASGSSSGSYNEQFF.

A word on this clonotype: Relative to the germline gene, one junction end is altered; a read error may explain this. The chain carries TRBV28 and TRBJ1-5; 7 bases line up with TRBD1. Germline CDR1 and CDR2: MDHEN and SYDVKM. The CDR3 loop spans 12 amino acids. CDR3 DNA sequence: TGTGCCACCAGTCAGGGGGATCAGCCCCAGCATTTT. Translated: CATSQGDQPQHF.

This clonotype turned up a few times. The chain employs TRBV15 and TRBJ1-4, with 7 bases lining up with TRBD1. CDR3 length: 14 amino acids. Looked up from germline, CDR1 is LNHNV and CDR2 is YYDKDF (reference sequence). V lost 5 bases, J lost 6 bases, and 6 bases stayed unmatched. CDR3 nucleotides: TGTGCCACCAGCGGTAGACAGGGCTATGAAAAACTGTTTTTT. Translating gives CATSGRQGYEKLFF.

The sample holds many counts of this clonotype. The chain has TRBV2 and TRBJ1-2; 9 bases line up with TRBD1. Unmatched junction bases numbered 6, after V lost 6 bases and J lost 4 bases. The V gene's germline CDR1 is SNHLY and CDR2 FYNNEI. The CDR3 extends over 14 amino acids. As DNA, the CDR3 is TGTGCCAGCAGATTGGACAGGGGTACCTATGGCTACACCTTC. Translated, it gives CASRLDRGTYGYTF. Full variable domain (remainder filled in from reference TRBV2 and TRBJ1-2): EPEVTQTPSHQVTQMGQEVILRCVPISNHLYFYWYRQILGQKVEFLVSFYNNEISEKSEIFDDQFSVERPDGSNFTLKIRSTKLEDSAMYFCASRLDRGTYGYTFGSGTRLTVV.

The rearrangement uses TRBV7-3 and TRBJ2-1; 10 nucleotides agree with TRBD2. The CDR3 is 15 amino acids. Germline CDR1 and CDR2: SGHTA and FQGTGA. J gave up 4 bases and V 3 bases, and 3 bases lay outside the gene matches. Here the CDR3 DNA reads TGTGCCAGCAGCTTCAAGCGGGGGGGGTACAATGAGCAGTTCTTC. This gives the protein CASSFKRGGYNEQFF.

CDR3 in DNA: TGTGCCAGCAGTTCCCCCATGGGCGGGAGGCTGAGAGAGCAGTACTTC. Its translation: CASSSPMGGRLREQYF. V is TRBV6-2 or TRBV6-3 and J is TRBJ2-7, with 8 bases identical to TRBD2. The V gene's germline CDR1 is MNHEY and CDR2 SVGEGT. The CDR3 extends over 16 amino acids. V dropped 4 bases and J dropped 7; count of bases not matched to a gene: 15.

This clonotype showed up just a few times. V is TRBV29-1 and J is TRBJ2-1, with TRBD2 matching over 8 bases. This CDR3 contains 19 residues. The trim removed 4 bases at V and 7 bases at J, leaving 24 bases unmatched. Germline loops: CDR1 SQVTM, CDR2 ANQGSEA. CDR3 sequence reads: CSVVGGLGGRAPAGNEQFF. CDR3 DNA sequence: TGCAGCGTTGTCGGGGGACTAGGGGGTCGTGCGCCCGCGGGAAATGAGCAGTTCTTC.

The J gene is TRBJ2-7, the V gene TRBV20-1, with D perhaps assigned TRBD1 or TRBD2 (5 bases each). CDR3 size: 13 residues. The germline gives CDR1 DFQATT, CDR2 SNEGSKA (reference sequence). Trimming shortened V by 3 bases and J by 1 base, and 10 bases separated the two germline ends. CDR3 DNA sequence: TGCAGTGCTAGCGGGGCCCATTCCTACGAGCAGTACTTC. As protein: CSASGAHSYEQYF.

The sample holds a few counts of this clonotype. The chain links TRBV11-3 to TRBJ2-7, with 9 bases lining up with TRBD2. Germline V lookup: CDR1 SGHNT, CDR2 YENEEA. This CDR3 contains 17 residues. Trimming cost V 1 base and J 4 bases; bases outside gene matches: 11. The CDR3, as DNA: TGTGCCAGCAGCTTAGGAGGGGTAGCGGGAGTAACGTACGAGCAGTACTTC. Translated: CASSLGGVAGVTYEQYF.